The 7 T cell receptor beta chains in this list originate from one sample, sequenced in a study of breast tumors, draining lymph nodes, adjacent tissues. MiXCR was run by TCRdb on the multiplex PCR reads, yielding one entry per CDR3 protein. Of 200,000 or so distinct CDR3 sequences listed, approximately 33% are singletons. Samples came from axillary lymph nodes draining the breast cancer. Sequenced sample: axillary lymph node tissue. The receptors come from a female donor with breast cancer. Some clones in this sample may be carry-over from other donors' samples.

This clonotype came up many times. This chain joins TRBV30 and TRBJ1-2, with D hard to call. V was pared by 1 base and J by 3 bases, with 15 bases between. This CDR3 has 15 amino acids. Per germline, CDR1 GTSNPN and CDR2 SVGIG (reference sequence). CDR3 residues: CAWSGGGGSYYGYTF. The CDR3 DNA follows: TGTGCCTGGAGTGGGGGAGGCGGCTCCTACTATGGCTACACCTTC.

CDR3 in DNA: TGTGCCAGCAGTCTAGCGGGCGGGGGGCGAGGGGAGACCCAGTACTTC. It encodes CASSLAGGGRGETQYF. The chain combines TRBV7-3 with TRBJ2-5; 8 positions agree with TRBD2. Germline CDR1 is SGHTA and CDR2 is FQGTGA. This CDR3 spans 16 amino acids. V lost 6 bases and J lost 5; bases outside the gene matches: 14.

This clonotype was recorded a few times. The junction does not match germline at one end; this may be a read error. The chain employs TRBV5-1 and TRBJ2-1; TRBD1 or TRBD2 may be the D gene (7 bases each). The germline V gene encodes CDR1 SGHRS and CDR2 YFSETQ. This CDR3 has 15 amino acids. The CDR3: CASSLQGGSLNEQLF. CDR3 coding DNA: TGCGCCAGCAGCCTGCAGGGGGGGTCTCTCAATGAGCAGCTCTTC.

At least ten counts were recorded for this clonotype. V usage is TRBV7-9 and J usage is TRBJ2-3; D is possibly TRBD1 or TRBD2 (5 bases each). Germline-derived CDR1 and CDR2 are SEHNR and FQNEAQ (reference sequence). The germline V and J ends were trimmed by 1 base and 10 bases, with 21 bases remaining between them. This CDR3 spans 16 amino acids. In DNA form, the CDR3 reads TGTGCCAGCAGCTTAGTCAGGGCTGTGGACGGGGTGGCGCAGTATTTT. Its protein product is CASSLVRAVDGVAQYF.

This clonotype showed up many times. The chain has TRBV4-1 and TRBJ2-2; 9 bases agree with TRBD2. The junction had 11 bases not matched to a gene; V was cut back by 1 base and J by 8 bases. Germline V gene data show CDR1 as MGHRA and CDR2 as YSYEKL. This CDR3 is 17 amino acids long. CDR3 sequence: CASSQGSGSGSIGELFF. The CDR3 DNA is TGCGCCAGCAGCCAAGGAAGTGGTAGCGGGAGTATAGGGGAGCTGTTTTTT.

There are many counts of this clonotype. J is TRBJ2-7 and V is TRBV20-1, with 14 bases fitting TRBD2. Germline V CDR1 and CDR2: DFQATT, SNEGSKA (reference sequence). This CDR3 is built from 14 residues. Unmatched junction bases numbered 3, after V lost 5 bases and J lost 3 bases. The CDR3 loop is CSAGTSGRNYEQYF. DNA of the CDR3: TGCAGTGCTGGGACTAGCGGGAGAAACTACGAGCAGTACTTC.

This clonotype was detected many times. The chain recombines TRBV20-1 with TRBJ2-7, with D maybe TRBD1 (5 bases). The V end lost 1 base, the J end lost 7 bases, and 17 bases lay between the germline ends. The CDR3 is 14 amino acids. Germline V gene lookup returns CDR1 DFQATT and CDR2 SNEGSKA (reference sequence). CDR3 residues: CSARVTGRGREQYF. The CDR3 bases are TGCAGTGCTAGAGTCACAGGTCGTGGAAGGGAGCAGTACTTC.